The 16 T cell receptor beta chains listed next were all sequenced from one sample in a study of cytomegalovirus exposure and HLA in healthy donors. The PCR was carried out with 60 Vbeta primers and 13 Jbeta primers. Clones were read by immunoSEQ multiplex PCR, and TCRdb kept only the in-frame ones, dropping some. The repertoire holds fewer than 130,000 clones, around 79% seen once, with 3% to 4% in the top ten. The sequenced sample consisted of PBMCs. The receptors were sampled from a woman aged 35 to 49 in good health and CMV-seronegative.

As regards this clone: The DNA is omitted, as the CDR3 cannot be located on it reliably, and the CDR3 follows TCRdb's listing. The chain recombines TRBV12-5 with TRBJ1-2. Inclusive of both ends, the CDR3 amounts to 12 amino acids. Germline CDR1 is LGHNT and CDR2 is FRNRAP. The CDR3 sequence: CASGFWRGGYTF.

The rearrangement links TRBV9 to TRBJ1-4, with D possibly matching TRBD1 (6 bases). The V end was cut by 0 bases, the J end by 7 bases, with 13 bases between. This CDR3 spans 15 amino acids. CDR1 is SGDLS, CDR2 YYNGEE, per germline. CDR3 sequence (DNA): TGTGCCAGCAGCGTAGGGAGGACAGTGGTTGAAAAACTGTTTTTT. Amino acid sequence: CASSVGRTVVEKLFF.

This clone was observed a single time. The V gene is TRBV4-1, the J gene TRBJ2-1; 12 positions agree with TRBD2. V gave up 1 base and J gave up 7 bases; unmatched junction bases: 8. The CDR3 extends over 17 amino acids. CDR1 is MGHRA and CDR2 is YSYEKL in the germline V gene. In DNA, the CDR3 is TGCGCCAGCAGCCAAGGTTTGACTAGCGGGAGCGAGAATGAGCAGTTCTTC. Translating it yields CASSQGLTSGSENEQFF.

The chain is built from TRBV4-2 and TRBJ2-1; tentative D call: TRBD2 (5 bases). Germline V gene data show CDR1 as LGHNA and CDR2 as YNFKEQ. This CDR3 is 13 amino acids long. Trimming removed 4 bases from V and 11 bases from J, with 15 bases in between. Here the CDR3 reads CASSRDPEGKQFF. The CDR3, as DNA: TGTGCCAGCAGCCGCGATCCTGAGGGTAAGCAGTTCTTC.

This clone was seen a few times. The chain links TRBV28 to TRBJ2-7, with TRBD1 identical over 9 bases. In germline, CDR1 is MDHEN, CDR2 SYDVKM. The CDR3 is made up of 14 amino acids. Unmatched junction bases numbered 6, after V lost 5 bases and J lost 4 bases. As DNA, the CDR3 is TGTGCCAGCAGTCCGGGACAGGGAGGGTACGAGCAGTACTTC. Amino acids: CASSPGQGGYEQYF.

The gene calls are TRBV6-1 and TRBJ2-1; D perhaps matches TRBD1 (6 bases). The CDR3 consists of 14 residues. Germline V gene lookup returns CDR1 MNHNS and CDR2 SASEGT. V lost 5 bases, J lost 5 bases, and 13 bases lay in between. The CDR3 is CASSRDTSNNEQFF. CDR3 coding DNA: TGTGCCAGCAGTAGGGACACGAGTAACAATGAGCAGTTCTTC.

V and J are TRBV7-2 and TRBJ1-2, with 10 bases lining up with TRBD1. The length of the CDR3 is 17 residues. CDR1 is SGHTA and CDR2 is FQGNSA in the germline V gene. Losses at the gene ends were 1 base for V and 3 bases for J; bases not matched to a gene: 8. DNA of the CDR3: TGTGCCAGCAGCTTAGGGGCCACGACAGGGGGCGACTATGGCTACACCTTC. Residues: CASSLGATTGGDYGYTF. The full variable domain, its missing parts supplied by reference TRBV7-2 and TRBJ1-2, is GAGVSQSPSNKVTEKGKDVELRCDPISGHTALYWYRQSLGQGLEFLIYFQGNSAPDKSGLPSDRFSAERTGGSVSTLTIQRTQQEDSAVYLCASSLGATTGGDYGYTFGSGTRLTVV.

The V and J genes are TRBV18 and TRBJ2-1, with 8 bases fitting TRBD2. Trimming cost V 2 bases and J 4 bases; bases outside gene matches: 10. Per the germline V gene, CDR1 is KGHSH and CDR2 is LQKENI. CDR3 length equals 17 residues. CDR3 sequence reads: CASSPNLGRVGYNEQFF. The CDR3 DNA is TGTGCCAGCTCACCAAACCTCGGGAGGGTAGGTTACAATGAGCAGTTCTTC.

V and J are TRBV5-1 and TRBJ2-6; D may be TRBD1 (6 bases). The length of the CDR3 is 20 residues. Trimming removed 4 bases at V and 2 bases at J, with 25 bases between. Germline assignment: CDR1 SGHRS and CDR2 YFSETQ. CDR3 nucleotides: TGCGCCAGCAGCCCGTGGACCGCCAGGGGCCCACGTCCTGGGGCCAACGTCCTGACTTTC. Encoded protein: CASSPWTARGPRPGANVLTF.

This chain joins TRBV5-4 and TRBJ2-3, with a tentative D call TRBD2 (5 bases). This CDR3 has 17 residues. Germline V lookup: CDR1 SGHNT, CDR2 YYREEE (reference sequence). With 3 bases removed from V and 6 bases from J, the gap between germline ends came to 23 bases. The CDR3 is CASSSADSFYQRDTQYF. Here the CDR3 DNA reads TGTGCCAGCAGCTCCGCGGACTCCTTTTATCAAAGGGATACGCAGTATTTT.

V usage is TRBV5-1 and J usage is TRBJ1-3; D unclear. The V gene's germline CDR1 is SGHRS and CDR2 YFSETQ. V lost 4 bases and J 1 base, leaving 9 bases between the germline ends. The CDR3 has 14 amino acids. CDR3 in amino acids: CASSTDSSGNTIYF. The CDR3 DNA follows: TGCGCCAGCAGCACGGACTCTTCTGGAAACACCATATATTTT.

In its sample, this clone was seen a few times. CDR3 DNA: TGTGCCTGGAGGGAAAAGGGGATCGCGACTGAAGCTTTCTTT. Protein: CAWREKGIATEAFF. The chain employs TRBV30 and TRBJ1-1; perhaps TRBD1 as D (5 bases). The germline V and J ends were trimmed by 3 bases and 5 bases, with 16 bases remaining between them. The CDR3 runs 14 residues. The germline V gene has CDR1 GTSNPN and CDR2 SVGIG (reference sequence).

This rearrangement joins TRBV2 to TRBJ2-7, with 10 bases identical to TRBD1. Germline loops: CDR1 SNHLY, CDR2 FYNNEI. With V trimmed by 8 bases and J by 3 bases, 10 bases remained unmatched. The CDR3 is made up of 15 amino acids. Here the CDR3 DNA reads TGTGCCAGCGACTCTGAGGACAGGGGGTTCTACGAGCAGTACTTC. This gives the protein CASDSEDRGFYEQYF.

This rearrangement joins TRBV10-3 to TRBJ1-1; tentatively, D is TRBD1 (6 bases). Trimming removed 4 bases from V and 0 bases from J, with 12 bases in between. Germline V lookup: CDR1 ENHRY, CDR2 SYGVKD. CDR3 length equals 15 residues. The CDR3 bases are TGTGCCATCAGTGCCGGACAGAACCTGAACACTGAAGCTTTCTTT. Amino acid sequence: CAISAGQNLNTEAFF.

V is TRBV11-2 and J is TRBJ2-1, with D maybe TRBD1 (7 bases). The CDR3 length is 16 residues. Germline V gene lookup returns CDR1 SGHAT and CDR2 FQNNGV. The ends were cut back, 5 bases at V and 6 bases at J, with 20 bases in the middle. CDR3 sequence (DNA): TGTGCCAGCAGCCCGGAGGGGGAGAGGGGGCGCAATGAGCAGTTCTTC. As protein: CASSPEGERGRNEQFF.

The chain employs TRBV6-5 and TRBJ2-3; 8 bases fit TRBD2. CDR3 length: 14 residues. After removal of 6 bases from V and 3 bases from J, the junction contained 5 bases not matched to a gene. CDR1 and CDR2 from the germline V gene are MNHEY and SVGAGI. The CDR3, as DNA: TGTGCCAGCAGCCGGGGGGGAGCGACAGATACGCAGTATTTT. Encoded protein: CASSRGGATDTQYF.